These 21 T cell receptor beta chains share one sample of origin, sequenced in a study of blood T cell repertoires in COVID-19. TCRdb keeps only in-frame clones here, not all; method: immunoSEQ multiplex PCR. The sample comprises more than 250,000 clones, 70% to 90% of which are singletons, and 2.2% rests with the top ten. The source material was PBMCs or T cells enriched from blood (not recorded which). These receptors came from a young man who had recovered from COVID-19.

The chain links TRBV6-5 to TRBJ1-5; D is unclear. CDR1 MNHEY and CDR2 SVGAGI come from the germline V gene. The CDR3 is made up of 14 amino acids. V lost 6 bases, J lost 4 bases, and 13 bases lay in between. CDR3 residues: CASSPRETNQPQHF. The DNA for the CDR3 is TGTGCCAGCAGCCCACGGGAGACTAATCAGCCCCAGCATTTT.

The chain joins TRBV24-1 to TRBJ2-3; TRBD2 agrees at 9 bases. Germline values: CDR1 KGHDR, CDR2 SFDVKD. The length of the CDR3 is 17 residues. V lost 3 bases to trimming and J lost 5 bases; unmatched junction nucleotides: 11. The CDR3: CATSDAPGRGGLDTQYF. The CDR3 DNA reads TGTGCCACCAGTGATGCGCCGGGGCGGGGGGGCCTAGATACGCAGTATTTT.

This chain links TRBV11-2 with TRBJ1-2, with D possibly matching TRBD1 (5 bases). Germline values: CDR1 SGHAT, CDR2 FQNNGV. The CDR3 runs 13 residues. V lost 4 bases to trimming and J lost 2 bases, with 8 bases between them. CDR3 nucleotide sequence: TGTGCCAGCAGCTCCCGGGGGAACTATGGCTACACCTTC. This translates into CASSSRGNYGYTF.

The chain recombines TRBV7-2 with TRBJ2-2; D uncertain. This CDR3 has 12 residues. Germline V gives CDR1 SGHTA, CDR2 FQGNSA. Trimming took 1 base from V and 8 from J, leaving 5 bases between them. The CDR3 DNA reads TGTGCCAGCAGCTTAGAGAGGGGGGAGCTGTTTTTT. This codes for CASSLERGELFF.

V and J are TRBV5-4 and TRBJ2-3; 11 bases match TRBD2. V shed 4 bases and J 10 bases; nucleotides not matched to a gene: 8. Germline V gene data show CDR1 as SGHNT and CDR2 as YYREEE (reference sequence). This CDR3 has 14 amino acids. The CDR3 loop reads CASSRELAGVAQYF. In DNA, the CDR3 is TGTGCCAGCAGCCGGGAACTAGCGGGGGTGGCGCAGTATTTT.

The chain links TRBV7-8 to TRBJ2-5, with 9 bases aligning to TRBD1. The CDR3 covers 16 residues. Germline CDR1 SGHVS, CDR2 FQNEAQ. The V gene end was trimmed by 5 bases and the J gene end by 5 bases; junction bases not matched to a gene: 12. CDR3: CASSPGGQGRFETQYF. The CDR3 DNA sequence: TGTGCCAGCAGCCCCGGGGGACAGGGTCGTTTTGAGACCCAGTACTTC.

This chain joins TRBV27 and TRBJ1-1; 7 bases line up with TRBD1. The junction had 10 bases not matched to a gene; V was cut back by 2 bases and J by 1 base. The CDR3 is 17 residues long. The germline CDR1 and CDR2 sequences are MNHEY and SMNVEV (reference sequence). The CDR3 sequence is CASSLQQTRTGNTEAFF. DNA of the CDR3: TGTGCCAGCAGTTTACAACAAACAAGGACAGGGAACACTGAAGCTTTCTTT.

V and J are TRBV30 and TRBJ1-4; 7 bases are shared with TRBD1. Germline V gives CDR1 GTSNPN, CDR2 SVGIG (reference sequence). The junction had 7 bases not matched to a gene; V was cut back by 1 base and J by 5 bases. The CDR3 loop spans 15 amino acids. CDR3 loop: CAWSGATGDNEKLFF. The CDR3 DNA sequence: TGTGCCTGGAGTGGAGCAACAGGGGACAATGAAAAACTGTTTTTT.

This CDR3 reads CASSTIDRVGYGYTF. The CDR3 region has the DNA TGTGCCAGTAGTACGATTGACAGGGTAGGCTATGGCTACACCTTC. The J gene is TRBJ1-2, the V gene TRBV19; 7 positions agree with TRBD1. V trimming: 4 bases; J trimming: 4 bases; junction bases outside the gene matches: 9. The CDR3 is 15 amino acids. Germline assignment: CDR1 LNHDA and CDR2 SQIVND (reference sequence).

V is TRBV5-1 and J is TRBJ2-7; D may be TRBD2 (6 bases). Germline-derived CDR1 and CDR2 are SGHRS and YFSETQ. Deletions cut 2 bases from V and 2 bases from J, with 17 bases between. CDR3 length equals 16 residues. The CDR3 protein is CASSLSSGRSPYEQYF. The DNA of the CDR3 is TGCGCCAGCAGCTTAAGCTCTGGGAGGTCCCCCTACGAGCAGTACTTC. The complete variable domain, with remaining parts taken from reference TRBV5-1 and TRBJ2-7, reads KAGVTQTPRYLIKTRGQQVTLSCSPISGHRSVSWYQQTPGQGLQFLFEYFSETQRNKGNFPGRFSGRQFSNSRSEMNVSTLELGDSALYLCASSLSSGRSPYEQYFGPGTRLTVT.

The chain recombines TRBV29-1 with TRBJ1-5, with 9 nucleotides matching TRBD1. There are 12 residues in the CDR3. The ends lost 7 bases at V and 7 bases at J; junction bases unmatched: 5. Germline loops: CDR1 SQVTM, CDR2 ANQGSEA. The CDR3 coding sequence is TGCAGCGCTATGGACAGGGGCCAGCCCCAGCATTTT. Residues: CSAMDRGQPQHF. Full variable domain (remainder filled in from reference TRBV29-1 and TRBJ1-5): SAVISQKPSRDICQRGTSLTIQCQVDSQVTMMFWYRQQPGQSLTLIATANQGSEATYESGFVIDKFPISRPNLTFSTLTVSNMSPEDSSIYLCSAMDRGQPQHFGDGTRLSIL.

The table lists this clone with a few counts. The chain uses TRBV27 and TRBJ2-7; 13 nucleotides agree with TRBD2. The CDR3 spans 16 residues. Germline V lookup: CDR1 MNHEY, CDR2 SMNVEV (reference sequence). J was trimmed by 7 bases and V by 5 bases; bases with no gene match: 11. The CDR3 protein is CASSLILAGGPWEQYF. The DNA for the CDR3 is TGTGCCAGCAGTCTCATACTAGCGGGGGGGCCTTGGGAGCAGTACTTC.

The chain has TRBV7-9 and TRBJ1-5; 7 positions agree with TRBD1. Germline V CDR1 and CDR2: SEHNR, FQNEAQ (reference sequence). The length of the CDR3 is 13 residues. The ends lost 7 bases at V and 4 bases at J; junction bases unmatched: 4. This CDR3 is CASTTDRNQPQHF. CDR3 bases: TGTGCCAGCACCACGGACAGGAATCAGCCCCAGCATTTT.

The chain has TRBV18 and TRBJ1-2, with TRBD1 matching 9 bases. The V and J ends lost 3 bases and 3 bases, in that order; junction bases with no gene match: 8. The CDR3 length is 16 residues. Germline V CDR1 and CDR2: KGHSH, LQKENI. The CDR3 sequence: CASSPSTGGHHYGYTF. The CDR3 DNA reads TGTGCCAGCTCACCTAGCACAGGGGGCCATCACTATGGCTACACCTTC.

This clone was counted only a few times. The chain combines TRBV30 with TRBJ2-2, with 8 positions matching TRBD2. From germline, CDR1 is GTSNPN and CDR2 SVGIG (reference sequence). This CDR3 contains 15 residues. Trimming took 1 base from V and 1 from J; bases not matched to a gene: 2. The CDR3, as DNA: TGTGCCTGGAGTGCGCTAGCGGGGAACACCGGGGAGCTGTTTTTT. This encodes CAWSALAGNTGELFF.

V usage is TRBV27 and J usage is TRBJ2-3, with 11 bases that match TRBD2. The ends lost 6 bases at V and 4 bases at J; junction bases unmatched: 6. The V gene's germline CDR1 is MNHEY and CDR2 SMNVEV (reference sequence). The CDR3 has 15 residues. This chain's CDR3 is CASSRLAGRADTQYF. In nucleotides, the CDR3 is TGTGCCAGCAGCCGACTAGCGGGGCGGGCAGATACGCAGTATTTT.

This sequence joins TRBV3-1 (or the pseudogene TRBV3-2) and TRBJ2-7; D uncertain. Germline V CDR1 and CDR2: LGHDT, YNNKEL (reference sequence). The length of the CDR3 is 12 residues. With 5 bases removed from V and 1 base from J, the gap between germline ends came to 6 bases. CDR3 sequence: CASSVQSYEQYF. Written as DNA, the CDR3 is TGTGCCAGCAGCGTCCAGTCCTACGAGCAGTACTTC.

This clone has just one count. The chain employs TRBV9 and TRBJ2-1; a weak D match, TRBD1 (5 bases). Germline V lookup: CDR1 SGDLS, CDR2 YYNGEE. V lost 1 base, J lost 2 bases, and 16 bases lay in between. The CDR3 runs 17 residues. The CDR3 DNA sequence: TGTGCCAGCAGCGTAAACGAGGCAGGGAAGACCTACAATGAGCAGTTCTTC. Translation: CASSVNEAGKTYNEQFF. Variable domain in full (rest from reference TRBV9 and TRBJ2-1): DSGVTQTPKHLITATGQRVTLRCSPRSGDLSVYWYQQSLDQGLQFLIQYYNGEERAKGNILERFSAQQFPDLHSELNLSSLELGDSALYFCASSVNEAGKTYNEQFFGPGTRLTVL.

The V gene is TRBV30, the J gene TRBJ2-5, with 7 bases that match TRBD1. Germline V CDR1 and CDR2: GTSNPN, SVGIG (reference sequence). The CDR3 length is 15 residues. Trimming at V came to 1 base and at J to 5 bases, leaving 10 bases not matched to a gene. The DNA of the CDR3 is TGTGCCTGGAGTGAGGGGGCGAGTACCCGGGAGACCCAGTACTTC. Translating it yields CAWSEGASTRETQYF.

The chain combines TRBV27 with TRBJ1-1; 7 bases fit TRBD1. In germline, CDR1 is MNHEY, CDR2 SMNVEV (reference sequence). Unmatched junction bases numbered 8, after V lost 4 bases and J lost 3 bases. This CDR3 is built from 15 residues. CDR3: CASSSRGTEDTEAFF. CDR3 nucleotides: TGTGCCAGCAGTTCCAGGGGGACAGAAGACACTGAAGCTTTCTTT.

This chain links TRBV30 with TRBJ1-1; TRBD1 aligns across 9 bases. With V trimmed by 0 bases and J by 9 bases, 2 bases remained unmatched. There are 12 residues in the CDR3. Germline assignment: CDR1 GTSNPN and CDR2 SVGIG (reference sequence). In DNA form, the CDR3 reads TGTGCCTGGAGTGTAGGACAGGGGAAAGCTTTCTTT. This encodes CAWSVGQGKAFF.